The sequence of this TCR beta chain was determined in a study of blood T cell repertoires in COVID-19 (TCRdb year 2020). Broadly, across the study: Samples from collaborators originated in the United States, Italy and Spain and spanned both the acute and convalescent phases of COVID-19. The prospective study material was composed of cDNA or gDNA derived from T cells, B-cell-depleted T cells, or PBMCs. The dataset comprised deeply sampled blood TCRbeta repertoires from subjects exposed to, actively infected with, or recovered from COVID-19. The repertoires were released in a freely available public database meant as a resource for research on the immune response to SARS-CoV-2. The samples were drawn from two sources: the first 160 participants of the ongoing ImmuneRACE study, and 1,200 or so subjects contributed by 6 global collaborators. Nearly every sample came with metadata listing a de-identified subject ID, COVID-19 status, age in years and sex. HLA class I and class II types, where available, came from metadata supplied by the sample provider rather than from assay-based typing.

The collaborating institutions used their own protocols to collect whole blood in K2EDTA tubes. For TCRbeta analysis, collaborator samples were shipped as frozen whole blood, as isolated PBMCs, or as DNA extracted from either sample type. Study-wide findings and limitations: Clinical and demographic metadata were provided uncurated, with the amount varying by source and participant.

The immunoSEQ Assay, a bias-controlled multiplex PCR, was used to amplify TCRbeta CDR3 regions from genomic DNA. The original pipeline was this. Nucleated cell counts per sample were estimated from amplification of reference gene primers within the assay. To quantify the absolute abundance of each unique TCRbeta CDR3 rearrangement, sequence reads were collapsed and filtered. Productive Simpson clonality was computed per sample as the square root of Simpson's diversity index over productive rearrangements. TCRdb carries this immuneACCESS record with in-frame sequences only. Its versions omit some clonotypes, under half of them owing to an unresolved V gene in the studies checked, with the rest unexplained. V and J calls and clone size come straight from that table; D and trimming were deduced from the DNA. The sample data list over 85,000 clones, and more than 75% of these were observed just once. The ten largest clones take up approximately 3.3% of the sample.

To note about this clone: The clone's antigen remains unknown. Base qualities are not at hand, and no much larger clone is one base apart.

Sequenced sample: peripheral blood. This clonotype originated in a woman between 50 and 59 years old with acute or convalescent COVID-19.

The DNA reads as follows: TGTGCCAGCAGCGCAGGGTCCACCGGGGAGCTGTTTTTT. This gives the protein CASSAGSTGELFF. The chain joins TRBV6-5 to TRBJ2-2, and TRBD1 may be the D gene, going by 5 matching bases. Reading the germline V gene gives CDR1 MNHEY and CDR2 SVGAGI. Its CDR3 holds 13 amino acids, cysteine through phenylalanine. The retained sequence is limited to the CDR3, 39 bases, with the frame set at the first base. V and J are truncated by 6 bases and 4 bases respectively, leaving an intervening sequence of 9 bases.